This T cell receptor (beta chain) was retrieved from a study of blood T cell repertoires in COVID-19. The overall study: PBMCs, B-cell-depleted T cells, or T cells were the source of the cDNA or gDNA that made up the material.

Germline V gives CDR1 MNHEY, CDR2 SMNVEV (reference sequence). The CDR3 is made up of 17 amino acids. Sequencing was performed with immunoSEQ multiplex PCR; in TCRdb, only in-frame clones are kept and a portion is missing. The sample shows around 140,000 clones, around 87% of them seen only once. The sequencing sample was made of peripheral blood. The sequence derives from a man aged 18 to 35 with COVID-19, enrolled during active disease. The chain combines TRBV27 with TRBJ2-5; 8 bases align to TRBD1. The DNA end favors TRBJ2-7, so the J call may be wrong. Written as DNA, the CDR3 is TGTGCCAGCAGTTTATGGGCAGGGGGCGAGATCTCCTACGAGCAGTACTTC. This translates into CASSLWAGGEISYEQYF.